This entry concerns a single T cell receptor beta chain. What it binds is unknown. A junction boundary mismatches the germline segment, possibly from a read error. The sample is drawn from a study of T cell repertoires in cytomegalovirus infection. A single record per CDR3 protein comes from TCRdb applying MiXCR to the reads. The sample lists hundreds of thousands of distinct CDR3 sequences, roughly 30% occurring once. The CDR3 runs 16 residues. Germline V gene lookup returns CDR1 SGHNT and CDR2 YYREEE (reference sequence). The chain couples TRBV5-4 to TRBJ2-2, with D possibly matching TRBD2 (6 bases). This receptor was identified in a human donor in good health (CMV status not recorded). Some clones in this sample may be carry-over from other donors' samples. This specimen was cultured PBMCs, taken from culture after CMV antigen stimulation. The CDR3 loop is CASSLEFSGDRGELVF. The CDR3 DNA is TGTGCCAGCAGCTTGGAGTTTAGCGGAGACCGTGGGGAGCTGGTTTTT.